Sequencing of this T cell receptor (beta chain) was carried out in a study of blood T cell repertoires in COVID-19. The overall study: COVID-19 samples collected from the United States, Italy and Spain covered acute and convalescent phases.

Per the study methods: Estimation of nucleated cell counts was performed using reference gene primer amplification. This table comes from immunoSEQ multiplex PCR, and its TCRdb copy is limited to in-frame clones, with some not included. The V and J calls and clone size are taken from that table; D and trimming were inferred from the DNA. The sample shows 350,000 or so clones, around 87% of them seen only once. The CDR3 loop spans 14 amino acids. J was trimmed by 7 bases and V by 2 bases; bases with no gene match: 4. Per germline, CDR1 MNHEY and CDR2 SVGEGT. The sequence came from a woman in her twenties or thirties with COVID-19, enrolled during active disease. Sequencing was performed on peripheral blood. The gene calls are TRBV6-2 or TRBV6-3 and TRBJ2-1, with TRBD1 identical over 8 bases. The CDR3 here is CASSYGTGWNEQFF. Here the CDR3 DNA reads TGTGCCAGCAGTTACGGGACAGGTTGGAATGAGCAGTTCTTC.